One and the same sample provided the 21 T cell receptor beta chains below, sequenced in a study of memory CD4+ T cells and cytomegalovirus serostatus. The sort gate was single viable CD3+CD4+CD8-CD45RO+ cells for memory CD4+ T cells. Libraries were prepared by immunoSEQ multiplex PCR; TCRdb keeps only in-frame clonotypes and omits some of them. This table holds some 95,000 clones, under 90% found once. Sequencing used memory CD4+ T cells from blood. The receptors derive from an adult in good health and CMV-seropositive.

The J gene is TRBJ2-7, the V gene TRBV27; 7 bases agree with TRBD2. CDR1 is MNHEY and CDR2 is SMNVEV in the germline V gene (reference sequence). The CDR3 extends over 14 amino acids. Trimming removed 3 bases from V and 0 bases from J; junction bases left unmatched: 2. In nucleotides, the CDR3 is TGTGCCAGCAGTTTTTCTAGCGGCTCCTACGAGCAGTACTTC. It translates to CASSFSSGSYEQYF.

The V call is TRBV11-2, the J call TRBJ2-7; D is possibly TRBD2 (5 bases). This CDR3 is built from 14 residues. Germline V gives CDR1 SGHAT, CDR2 FQNNGV. Trimming took off 6 bases at V and 2 bases at J, with 14 bases between the two ends. The CDR3 nucleotides are TGTGCCAGCAGTTACGACCGGGATACCTACGAGCAGTACTTC. Its translation is CASSYDRDTYEQYF. Together with reference TRBV11-2 and TRBJ2-7, the CDR3 gives the full variable domain: EAGVAQSPRYKIIEKRQSVAFWCNPISGHATLYWYQQILGQGPKLLIQFQNNGVVDDSQLPKDRFSAERLKGVDSTLKIQPAKLEDSAVYLCASSYDRDTYEQYFGPGTRLTVT.

This chain joins TRBV5-4 and TRBJ2-7, with TRBD2 matching over 8 bases. The junction had 15 bases not matched to a gene; V was cut back by 6 bases and J by 7 bases. Germline assignment: CDR1 SGHNT and CDR2 YYREEE (reference sequence). The CDR3 is made up of 15 amino acids. CDR3 region: CASTPEGLGGGEQYF. CDR3 DNA: TGTGCCAGCACCCCCGAGGGACTAGGGGGGGGAGAGCAGTACTTC.

The rearrangement joins TRBV4-1 to TRBJ2-7; 7 positions agree with TRBD1. The CDR3 covers 15 residues. V gave up 2 bases and J gave up 0 bases; unmatched junction bases: 4. From germline, CDR1 is MGHRA and CDR2 YSYEKL. In nucleotides, the CDR3 is TGCGCCAGCAGCCAAACCGGGACAGCCTCCTACGAGCAGTACTTC. Translation gives CASSQTGTASYEQYF.

This clone was seen a few times. This sequence joins TRBV7-2 and TRBJ1-1; D is unclear. The CDR3 has 15 amino acids. In germline, CDR1 is SGHTA, CDR2 FQGNSA. V lost 3 bases and J 7 bases, leaving 18 bases between the germline ends. CDR3 DNA sequence: TGTGCCAGCAGCTTTGGAAGGATTGGATTCAATGAAGCTTTCTTT. Translation: CASSFGRIGFNEAFF.

The rearrangement joins TRBV7-2 to TRBJ2-3; no clear D gene. CDR1 is SGHTA and CDR2 is FQGNSA in the germline V gene. There are 12 residues in the CDR3. The V and J ends lost 5 bases and 9 bases respectively, with 12 bases between them. CDR3 DNA sequence: TGTGCCAGCAGCCCTGGGGTCAGCACGCAGTATTTT. This translates into CASSPGVSTQYF.

CDR3 DNA sequence: TGTGCCAGCAGCCCCAGACTAGCGGGAACCTACGAGCAGTACTTC. It translates to CASSPRLAGTYEQYF. This sequence joins TRBV14 and TRBJ2-7; 11 bases are a match to TRBD2. Trimming at V came to 4 bases and at J to 2 bases, leaving 4 bases not matched to a gene. CDR3 size: 15 residues. Germline assignment: CDR1 SGHDN and CDR2 FVKESK.

This chain links TRBV9 with TRBJ2-2, with 12 bases aligning to TRBD2. CDR1 is SGDLS, CDR2 YYNGEE, per germline. V shed 6 bases and J 6 bases; nucleotides not matched to a gene: 9. The CDR3 has 16 amino acids. The CDR3 nucleotides are TGTGCCAGCACGCTAGCGGGAGGGCAAGGCTCCGGGGAGCTGTTTTTT. This sequence encodes CASTLAGGQGSGELFF.

This rearrangement joins TRBV4-2 to TRBJ1-2, with D possibly TRBD1 on 5 matching bases. The CDR3 has 16 residues. V was clipped by 1 base and J by 2 bases, with 14 bases between them. Germline CDR1 LGHNA, CDR2 YNFKEQ. CDR3 amino acids: CASSQVEDTLNYGYTF. CDR3 DNA: TGTGCCAGCAGCCAAGTTGAGGACACCTTAAACTATGGCTACACCTTC.

V and J are TRBV28 and TRBJ1-1; D unresolved. Trimming took off 11 bases at V and 4 bases at J, with 14 bases between the two ends. The CDR3 runs 12 residues. Germline V gene lookup returns CDR1 MDHEN and CDR2 SYDVKM. CDR3 sequence: CASGGRATEAFF. CDR3 nucleotides: TGTGCCTCGGGCGGTCGTGCCACTGAAGCTTTCTTT. Full variable domain (rest looked up from reference TRBV28 and TRBJ1-1): DVKVTQSSRYLVKRTGEKVFLECVQDMDHENMFWYRQDPGLGLRLIYFSYDVKMKEKGDIPEGYSVSREKKERFSLILESASTNQTSMYLCASGGRATEAFFGQGTRLTVV.

V is TRBV18 and J is TRBJ2-3, with a tentative D call TRBD2 (5 bases). CDR1 KGHSH and CDR2 LQKENI come from the germline V gene. V was pared by 0 bases and J by 4 bases, with 8 bases between. The CDR3 is 14 amino acids. CDR3 region: CASSPPSSPDTQYF. The CDR3 DNA sequence: TGTGCCAGCTCACCACCCTCTAGCCCAGATACGCAGTATTTT. Based on the CDR3 plus reference TRBV18 and TRBJ2-3, the full variable domain is NAGVMQNPRHLVRRRGQEARLRCSPMKGHSHVYWYRQLPEEGLKFMVYLQKENIIDESGMPKERFSAEFPKEGPSILRIQQVVRGDSAAYFCASSPPSSPDTQYFGPGTRLTVL.

V gene TRBV14 combines with J gene TRBJ2-7; 8 nucleotides align to TRBD1. Germline loops: CDR1 SGHDN, CDR2 FVKESK. V lost 4 bases, J lost 7 bases, and 6 bases stayed unmatched. The CDR3 sequence is 13 residues long. In nucleotides, the CDR3 is TGTGCCAGCAGCCTATGGACAGGGCGGGAGCAGTACTTC. Residues: CASSLWTGREQYF.

The chain is built from TRBV11-2 and TRBJ2-7; D gene unclear. V was clipped by 6 bases and J by 0 bases, with 9 bases between them. The germline V gene has CDR1 SGHAT and CDR2 FQNNGV. This CDR3 is 13 amino acids long. CDR3 sequence: CASSLDLSYEQYF. The CDR3 region has the DNA TGTGCCAGCAGTCTAGACCTCTCCTACGAGCAGTACTTC.

The rearrangement links TRBV30 to TRBJ1-2; 8 bases map to TRBD1. The CDR3 runs 15 residues. The ends lost 4 bases at V and 7 bases at J; junction bases unmatched: 14. Germline CDR1 is GTSNPN and CDR2 is SVGIG (reference sequence). The CDR3 DNA is TGTGCCTGGACCCGTATCGGACAGGGTACGCCTGGCTACACCTTC. This codes for CAWTRIGQGTPGYTF.

The genes are TRBV7-3 and TRBJ2-1; D could derive from TRBD1 or TRBD2 (5 bases each). The CDR3 has 15 amino acids. Trimming left V 5 bases short and J 4 bases short, with 15 bases between. The germline V gene has CDR1 SGHTA and CDR2 FQGTGA. In DNA, the CDR3 is TGTGCCAGCAGCCCAGGGAGAAGGGAGTACAATGAGCAGTTCTTC. Residues: CASSPGRREYNEQFF. Combining the CDR3 with reference TRBV7-3 and TRBJ2-1 gives the whole variable domain GAGVSQTPSNKVTEKGKYVELRCDPISGHTALYWYRQSLGQGPEFLIYFQGTGAADDSGLPNDRFFAVRPEGSVSTLKIQRTERGDSAVYLCASSPGRREYNEQFFGPGTRLTVL.

The V and J genes are TRBV7-2 and TRBJ1-1; maybe TRBD1 (6 bases). Deletions cut 6 bases from V and 1 base from J, with 15 bases between. The CDR3 length is 15 residues. CDR1 and CDR2 from the germline V gene are SGHTA and FQGNSA. The CDR3: CASRTPQGWNTEAFF. For the CDR3, the DNA is TGTGCCAGCAGAACCCCCCAGGGGTGGAACACTGAAGCTTTCTTT.

The CDR3 DNA sequence: TGTGCCAGCAGCTCGAGGGACAGGGGAAACACCGGGGAGCTGTTTTTT. Protein sequence: CASSSRDRGNTGELFF. V and J are TRBV7-9 and TRBJ2-2, with 10 bases matching TRBD1. The V segment lost 4 bases and the J segment 2 bases; nucleotides outside the gene matches: 4. The CDR3 consists of 16 residues. CDR1 is SEHNR, CDR2 FQNEAQ, per germline (reference sequence).

V usage is TRBV6-5 and J usage is TRBJ1-2; D not resolved. V dropped 5 bases and J dropped 0 bases, with 13 bases sitting between them. The germline CDR1 and CDR2 sequences are MNHEY and SVGAGI. This CDR3 is built from 15 residues. The CDR3 sequence: CASSLDGYSNYGYTF. CDR3 coding DNA: TGTGCCAGCAGTCTTGACGGATACTCTAACTATGGCTACACCTTC.

In nucleotides, the CDR3 is TGTGCCAGCAGTCGCTCCGGGACAACTAATGAAAAACTGTTTTTT. Translation gives CASSRSGTTNEKLFF. This rearrangement joins TRBV6-5 to TRBJ1-4; D is uncertain. Germline V gene lookup returns CDR1 MNHEY and CDR2 SVGAGI. The length of the CDR3 is 15 residues. Trimming cost V 5 bases and J 0 bases, with 10 bases left between them.

In its sample, this clone was seen a few times. This rearrangement joins TRBV4-2 to TRBJ2-7, with D possibly being TRBD2 (6 bases). V was clipped by 1 base and J by 4 bases, with 11 bases between them. Germline V gives CDR1 LGHNA, CDR2 YNFKEQ. CDR3 length: 14 residues. The CDR3 coding sequence is TGTGCCAGCAGCCAAGCTGGAGGGAAGTACGAGCAGTACTTC. Translation: CASSQAGGKYEQYF.

This clone showed up just once. The chain joins TRBV28 to TRBJ2-4; tentative D call: TRBD2 (6 bases). Looked up from germline, CDR1 is MDHEN and CDR2 is SYDVKM. Trimming took off 2 bases at V and 6 bases at J, with 8 bases between the two ends. There are 13 residues in the CDR3. Here the CDR3 reads CASSLQGGNIQYF. The CDR3 DNA is TGTGCCAGCAGTTTACAGGGAGGAAACATTCAGTACTTC. The whole variable domain, filled in from reference TRBV28 and TRBJ2-4, reads DVKVTQSSRYLVKRTGEKVFLECVQDMDHENMFWYRQDPGLGLRLIYFSYDVKMKEKGDIPEGYSVSREKKERFSLILESASTNQTSMYLCASSLQGGNIQYFGAGTRLSVL.